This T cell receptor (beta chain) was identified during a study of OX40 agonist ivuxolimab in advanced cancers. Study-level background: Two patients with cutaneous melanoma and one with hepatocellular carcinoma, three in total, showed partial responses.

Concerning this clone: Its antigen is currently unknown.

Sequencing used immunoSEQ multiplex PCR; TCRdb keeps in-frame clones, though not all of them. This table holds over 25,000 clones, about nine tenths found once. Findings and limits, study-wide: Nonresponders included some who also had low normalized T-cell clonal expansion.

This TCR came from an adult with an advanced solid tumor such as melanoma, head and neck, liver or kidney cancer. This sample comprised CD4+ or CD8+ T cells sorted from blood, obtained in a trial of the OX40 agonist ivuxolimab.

The CDR3 sequence: CASSPWFGADQPQHF. The CDR3 DNA is TGCGCCAGCAGTCCATGGTTTGGGGCAGATCAGCCCCAGCATTTT. The V call is TRBV4-1, the J call TRBJ1-5; D possibly corresponds to TRBD1 (5 bases). CDR1 and CDR2 (germline): MGHRA, YSYEKL. The CDR3 spans 15 residues. V gave up 6 bases and J gave up 5 bases, with 17 bases separating them.